This T cell receptor beta chain was captured by sequencing in a study of molecular identifiers for immune sequencing clone quantification. Findings and caveats of the study: Jurkat TCR RNA spiked in from one cell reportedly remained identifiable amid some 950,000 naive cells. The share of molecules held by clones above 20 RNA copies was over 97% in effector cells and under 1% in naive cells.

Looked up from germline, CDR1 is SGHRS and CDR2 is YFSETQ. CDR3 length equals 16 residues. V lost 2 bases to trimming and J lost 1 base; unmatched junction nucleotides: 6. As concerns this clonotype: The target antigen is unknown. A much larger clone lies one base from this, so it may be a read error.

A single record per CDR3 protein comes from TCRdb applying MiXCR to the PCR reads. The sample shows roughly 40,000 distinct CDR3 sequences, approximately 24% of them seen only once. The sequencing sample was made of naive CD8+ T cells from blood, with Jurkat cell RNA spiked in. Documented subset: FACS-sorted CD8+CD4-CCR7+CD45RA+ naive T cells. V usage is TRBV5-1 and J usage is TRBJ2-7, with 10 bases fitting TRBD2. This TCR was sampled from a human donor in good health. Some libraries in this study had Jurkat cell RNA spiked in. The CDR3 region is CASSFPSGGVSYEQYF. DNA of the CDR3: TGCGCCAGCAGCTTTCCTAGCGGGGGAGTTTCCTACGAGCAGTACTTC. Based on the CDR3 plus reference TRBV5-1 and TRBJ2-7, the full variable domain is KAGVTQTPRYLIKTRGQQVTLSCSPISGHRSVSWYQQTPGQGLQFLFEYFSETQRNKGNFPGRFSGRQFSNSRSEMNVSTLELGDSALYLCASSFPSGGVSYEQYFGPGTRLTVT.